This TCR beta chain was sequenced during a study of T cell repertoires in cytomegalovirus infection. About this clonotype itself: Its target is unknown.

V lost 0 bases to trimming and J lost 6 bases, with 6 bases between them. Germline V gene data show CDR1 as MGHDK and CDR2 as SYGVNS. The CDR3 extends over 13 amino acids. TCRdb passed the reads through MiXCR, listing each CDR3 protein once. Of fewer than 1,000,000 distinct CDR3 sequences in the sample, less than 35% were seen once. The V gene is TRBV25-1, the J gene TRBJ2-1; D unresolved. The source material was cultured CD8+ T cells from PBMCs, sampled from culture after CMV antigen stimulation. The receptor was isolated from a human donor in good health (CMV status not recorded). Some clones in this sample may be carry-over from other donors' samples. CDR3: CASSEYGLNEQFF. For the CDR3, the DNA is TGTGCCAGCAGTGAATATGGGCTCAATGAGCAGTTCTTC.